This TCR beta chain was obtained from a study of blood T cell repertoires in COVID-19. Study in general: PBMCs, B-cell-depleted T cells, or T cells were the source of the cDNA or gDNA that made up the material.

Authors' analysis steps: Reference gene primer amplification gave nucleated cell count estimates. This table comes from immunoSEQ multiplex PCR, and its TCRdb copy is limited to in-frame clones, with some not included. V and J calls and clone size are as listed in that table; D and trimming were resolved from the DNA. The repertoire holds 90,000 to 130,000 clones, with approximately 79% as singletons. The receptor's source is a woman at least 80 years old with active or convalescent COVID-19. Sequencing was performed on peripheral blood.

The CDR3: CATSIELNYGYTF. In DNA form, the CDR3 reads TGTGCCACCTCGATAGAACTGAACTATGGCTACACCTTC. The chain joins TRBV6-5 to TRBJ1-2; D unresolved. The CDR3 contains 13 residues. The V gene lost 10 bases and the J gene lost 2 bases, with 14 bases spanning the gap. The V gene's germline CDR1 is MNHEY and CDR2 SVGAGI.